The sequence of this T cell receptor beta chain was determined in a study of vaccination and CD4 T cells after COVID-19. On the study more broadly: Convalescent individuals numbered four females and six males, two being Hispanic.

The Oncomine TCR Beta short-read assay was applied to DNA of cultured CD4+ T cells. TCRdb recomputed calls from the PCR reads with MiXCR, one row per CDR3 protein. The sample holds 9,500 to 10,000 distinct CDR3 sequences, 55% to 75% seen once. Of note for this clonotype: Its matching antigen is unknown.

General study results and limits: Although the median of SARS-CoV-2-reactive clonotypes rose from roughly 21 to 40, the change was not significant.

Treatment in this sample: roughly ten-day PBMC culture with coronavirus spike peptide pools or control peptides (ViraFEST assay). Collection of the unexposed donor's CD4+ T cells took place before the COVID-19 pandemic (2011-2018). In the ViraFEST assay, peptide-pool expansion preceded TCR sequencing of expanded clonotypes. The V gene lost 4 bases and the J gene lost 0 bases, with 12 bases spanning the gap. This CDR3 region has 16 residues. In germline, CDR1 is SGHNT, CDR2 YENEEA. The source material was CD4+ T cells from blood, cultured in vitro. The receptor's source is a human donor in good health. The rearrangement uses TRBV11-3 and TRBJ2-2; D is perhaps TRBD2 (6 bases). This CDR3 reads CASSSFSGSNTGELFF. CDR3 DNA sequence: TGTGCCAGCAGCTCCTTTAGCGGTTCGAACACCGGGGAGCTGTTTTTT.